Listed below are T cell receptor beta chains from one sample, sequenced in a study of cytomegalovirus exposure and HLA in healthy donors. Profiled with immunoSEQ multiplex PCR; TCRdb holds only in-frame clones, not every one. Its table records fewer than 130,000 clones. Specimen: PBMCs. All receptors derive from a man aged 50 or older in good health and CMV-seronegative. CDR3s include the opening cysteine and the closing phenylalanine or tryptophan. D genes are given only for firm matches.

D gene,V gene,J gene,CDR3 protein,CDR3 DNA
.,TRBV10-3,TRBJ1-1,CAIGGAGPLNTEAFF,TGTGCCATCGGGGGGGCAGGCCCATTGAACACTGAAGCTTTCTTT
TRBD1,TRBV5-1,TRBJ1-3,CASSSQGGYGNTIYF,TGCGCCAGCAGCTCCCAGGGGGGATATGGAAACACCATATATTTT
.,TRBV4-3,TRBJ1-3,CASSREVDSSGNTIYF,TGCGCCAGCAGCCGAGAGGTGGACTCCTCTGGAAACACCATATATTTT
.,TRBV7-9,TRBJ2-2,CASSLEINTGELFF,TGTGCCAGCAGCTTAGAAATAAACACCGGGGAGCTGTTTTTT
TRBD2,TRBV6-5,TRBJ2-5,CASSYLSGSPRETQYF,TGTGCCAGCAGTTACCTCAGCGGGAGTCCAAGGGAGACCCAGTACTTC
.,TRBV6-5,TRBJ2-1,CASRSTTVNEQFF,TGTGCCAGCAGATCTACGACAGTTAATGAGCAGTTCTTC
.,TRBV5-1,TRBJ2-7,CASSFGLAGPYEQYF,TGCGCCAGCAGCTTCGGATTGGCAGGTCCGTACGAGCAGTACTTC
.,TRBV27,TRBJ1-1,CASRRWDGGGAFF,TGTGCCAGCAGACGATGGGACGGGGGGGGAGCTTTCTTT
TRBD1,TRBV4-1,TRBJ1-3,CASSQVSTGARGNTIYF,TGCGCCAGCAGCCAGGTCTCCACAGGGGCAAGAGGAAACACCATATATTTT
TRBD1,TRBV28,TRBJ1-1,CASSLTGEQNTEAFF,TGTGCCAGCAGTTTAACAGGGGAACAGAACACTGAAGCTTTCTTT
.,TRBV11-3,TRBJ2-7,CASSPRDGGAYEQYF,TGTGCCAGCAGCCCCCGGGACGGGGGAGCCTACGAGCAGTACTTC
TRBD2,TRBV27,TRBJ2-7,CASRRGTSGGYEQYF,TGTGCCAGCAGGAGGGGGACTAGCGGGGGTTACGAGCAGTACTTC
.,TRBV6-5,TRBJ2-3,CASSLGGGVTDTQYF,TGTGCCAGCAGCCTAGGTGGCGGGGTAACAGATACGCAGTATTTT
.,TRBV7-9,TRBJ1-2,CASSLWGDTSMACTF,TGTGCCAGCAGCTTATGGGGGGATACTTCTATGGCTTGCACCTTC
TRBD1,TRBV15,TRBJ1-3,CATSSLQGARDTIYF,TGTGCCACCAGCAGCCTCCAGGGGGCGAGGGACACCATATATTTT
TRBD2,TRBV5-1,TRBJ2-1,CASGGDVGEQFF,TGCGCCAGCGGGGGGGACGTAGGTGAGCAGTTCTTC
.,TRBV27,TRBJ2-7,CASSNTYEQYF,TGTGCCAGCAGTAATACCTACGAGCAGTACTTC
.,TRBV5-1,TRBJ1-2,CASSPIVSGGSYGYTF,TGCGCCAGCAGCCCGATCGTCTCGGGGGGTTCCTATGGCTACACCTTC
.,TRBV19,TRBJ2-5,CASSLNRAGWETQYF,TGTGCCAGTAGTTTAAACAGGGCCGGGTGGGAGACCCAGTACTTC
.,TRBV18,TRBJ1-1,CASAPGQGTMNTEAFF,TGTGCCAGCGCACCAGGCCAGGGAACCATGAACACTGAAGCTTTCTTT
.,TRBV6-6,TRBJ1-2,CASSSTGNYGYTF,TGTGCCAGCAGCTCAACGGGAAACTATGGCTACACCTTC
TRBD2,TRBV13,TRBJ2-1,CASSKLAGSSYNEQFF,TGTGCCAGCAGCAAATTAGCGGGGAGCTCCTACAATGAGCAGTTCTTC
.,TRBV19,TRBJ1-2,CASSIAGNYGYTF,TGTGCCAGTAGTATAGCAGGGAACTATGGCTACACCTTC
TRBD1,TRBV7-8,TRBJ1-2,CASSQTTGVRGYTF,TGTGCCAGCAGCCAGACTACAGGGGTACGAGGCTACACCTTC
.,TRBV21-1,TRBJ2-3,CASSRGLAEGSYIPTDTQYF,TGTGCCAGCAGCCGAGGACTAGCGGAAGGCTCGTACATCCCCACAGATACGCAGTATTTT
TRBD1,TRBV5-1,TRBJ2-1,CASSSVTGEDNEQFF,TGCGCCAGCAGCTCAGTGACAGGGGAGGACAATGAGCAGTTCTTC
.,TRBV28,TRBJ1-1,CASSFIGGDAFF,TGTGCCAGCAGTTTTATAGGGGGGGATGCTTTCTTT
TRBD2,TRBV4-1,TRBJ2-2,CASSQPLAATGELFF,TGCGCCAGCAGCCAACCTCTAGCGGCCACCGGGGAGCTGTTTTTT
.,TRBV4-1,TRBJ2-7,CASSRSSSVSYEQYF,TGCGCCAGCAGCCGCTCATCTAGCGTCTCCTACGAGCAGTACTTC
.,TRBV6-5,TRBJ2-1,CASSDGVYNEQFF,TGTGCCAGCAGCGACGGGGTATACAATGAGCAGTTCTTC
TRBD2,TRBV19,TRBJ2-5,CASRLAGVQETQYF,TGTGCCAGTAGGCTAGCGGGAGTCCAAGAGACCCAGTACTTC